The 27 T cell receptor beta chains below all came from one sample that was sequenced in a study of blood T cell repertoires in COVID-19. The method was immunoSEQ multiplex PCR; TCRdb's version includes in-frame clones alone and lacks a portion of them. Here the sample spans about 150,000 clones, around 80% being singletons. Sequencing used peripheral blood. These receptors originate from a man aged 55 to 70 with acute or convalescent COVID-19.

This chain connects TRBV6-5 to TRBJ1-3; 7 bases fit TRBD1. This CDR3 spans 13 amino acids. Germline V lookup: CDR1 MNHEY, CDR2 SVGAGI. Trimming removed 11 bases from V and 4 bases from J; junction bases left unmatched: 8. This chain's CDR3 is CAVHRGGGNTIYF. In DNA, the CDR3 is TGTGCCGTGCACAGGGGAGGCGGAAACACCATATATTTT.

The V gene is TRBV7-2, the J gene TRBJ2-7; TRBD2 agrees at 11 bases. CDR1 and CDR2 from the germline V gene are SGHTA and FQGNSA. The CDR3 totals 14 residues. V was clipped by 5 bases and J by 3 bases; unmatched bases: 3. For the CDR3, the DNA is TGTGCCAGCAGCCAGACTAGCGGGAACTACGAGCAGTACTTC. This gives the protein CASSQTSGNYEQYF.

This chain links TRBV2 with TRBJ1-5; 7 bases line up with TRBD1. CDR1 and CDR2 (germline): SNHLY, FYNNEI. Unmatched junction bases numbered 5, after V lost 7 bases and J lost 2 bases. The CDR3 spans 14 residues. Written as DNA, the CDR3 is TGTGCCAGCAAGAGGACAGGAGGCAATCAGCCCCAGCATTTT. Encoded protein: CASKRTGGNQPQHF.

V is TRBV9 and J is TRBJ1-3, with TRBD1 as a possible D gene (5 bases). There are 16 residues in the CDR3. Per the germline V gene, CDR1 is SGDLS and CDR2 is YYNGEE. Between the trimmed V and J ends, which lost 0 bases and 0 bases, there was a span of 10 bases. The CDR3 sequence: CASSVVTARSGNTIYF. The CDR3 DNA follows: TGTGCCAGCAGCGTAGTGACAGCCCGCTCTGGAAACACCATATATTTT.

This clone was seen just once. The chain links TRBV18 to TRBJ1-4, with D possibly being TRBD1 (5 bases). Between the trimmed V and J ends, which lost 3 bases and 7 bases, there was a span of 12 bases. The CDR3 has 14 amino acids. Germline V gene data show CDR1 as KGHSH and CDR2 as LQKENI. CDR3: CASSPGRVGEKLFF. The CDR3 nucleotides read TGTGCCAGCTCACCTGGCAGGGTGGGTGAAAAACTGTTTTTT.

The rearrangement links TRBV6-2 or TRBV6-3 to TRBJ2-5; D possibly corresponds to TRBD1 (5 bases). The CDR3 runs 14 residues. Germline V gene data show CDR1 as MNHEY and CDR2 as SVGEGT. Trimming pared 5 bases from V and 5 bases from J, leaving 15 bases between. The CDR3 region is CASSGQGTRETQYF. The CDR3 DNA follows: TGTGCCAGCAGTGGGCAGGGAACAAGGGAGACCCAGTACTTC.

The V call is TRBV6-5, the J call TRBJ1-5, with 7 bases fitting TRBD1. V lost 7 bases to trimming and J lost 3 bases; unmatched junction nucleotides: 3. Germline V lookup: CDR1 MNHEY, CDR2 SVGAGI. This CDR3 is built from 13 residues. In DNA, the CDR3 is TGTGCCAGCACGGGACAGAACAATCAGCCCCAGCATTTT. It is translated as CASTGQNNQPQHF.

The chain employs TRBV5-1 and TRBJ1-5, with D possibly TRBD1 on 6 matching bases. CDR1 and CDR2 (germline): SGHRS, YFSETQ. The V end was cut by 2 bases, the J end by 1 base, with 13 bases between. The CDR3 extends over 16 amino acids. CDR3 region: CASSLRPGTSNQPQHF. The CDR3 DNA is TGCGCCAGCAGCTTACGCCCCGGGACAAGCAATCAGCCCCAGCATTTT.

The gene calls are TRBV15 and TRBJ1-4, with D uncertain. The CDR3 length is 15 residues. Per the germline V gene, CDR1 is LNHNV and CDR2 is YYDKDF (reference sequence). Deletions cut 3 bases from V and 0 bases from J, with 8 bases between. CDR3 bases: TGTGCCACCAGCAGGAAACTAGCAACTAATGAAAAACTGTTTTTT. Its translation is CATSRKLATNEKLFF.

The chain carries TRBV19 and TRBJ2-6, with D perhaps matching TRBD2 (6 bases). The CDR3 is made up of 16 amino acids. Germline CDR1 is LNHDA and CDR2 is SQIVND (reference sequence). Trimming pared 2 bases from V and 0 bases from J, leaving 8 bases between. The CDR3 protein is CASSIMGGSGANVLTF. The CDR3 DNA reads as TGTGCCAGTAGTATAATGGGGGGCTCTGGGGCCAACGTCCTGACTTTC.

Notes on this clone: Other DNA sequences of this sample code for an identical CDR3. The CDR3 DNA reads TGTGCCAGCAGCTTAGGACAGGGGAACACTGAAGCTTTCTTT. Its protein is CASSLGQGNTEAFF. J is TRBJ1-1 and V is TRBV7-2; 7 positions agree with TRBD1. Germline V gene sequence: CDR1 SGHTA, CDR2 FQGNSA. The CDR3 totals 14 residues. V shed 1 base, J shed 1 base, and the junction held 0 bases outside the gene matches.

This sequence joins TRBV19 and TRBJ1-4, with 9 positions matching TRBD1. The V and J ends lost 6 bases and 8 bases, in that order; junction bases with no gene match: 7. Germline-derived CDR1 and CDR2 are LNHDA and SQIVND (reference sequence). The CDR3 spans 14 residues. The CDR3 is CASRAQGAGEKLFF. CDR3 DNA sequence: TGTGCCAGTAGGGCACAGGGGGCAGGGGAAAAACTGTTTTTT.

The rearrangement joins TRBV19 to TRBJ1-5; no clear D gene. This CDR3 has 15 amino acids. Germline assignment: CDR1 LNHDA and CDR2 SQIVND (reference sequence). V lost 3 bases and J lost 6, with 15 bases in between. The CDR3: CASSMSGGSPQPQHF. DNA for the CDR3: TGTGCCAGTAGTATGAGTGGAGGGTCCCCTCAGCCCCAGCATTTT.

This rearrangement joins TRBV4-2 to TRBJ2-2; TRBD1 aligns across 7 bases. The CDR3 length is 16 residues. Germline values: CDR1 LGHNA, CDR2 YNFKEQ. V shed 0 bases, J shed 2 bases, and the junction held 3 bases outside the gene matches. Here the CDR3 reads CASSQEAGGNTGELFF. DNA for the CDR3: TGTGCCAGCAGCCAAGAGGCAGGGGGTAACACCGGGGAGCTGTTTTTT.

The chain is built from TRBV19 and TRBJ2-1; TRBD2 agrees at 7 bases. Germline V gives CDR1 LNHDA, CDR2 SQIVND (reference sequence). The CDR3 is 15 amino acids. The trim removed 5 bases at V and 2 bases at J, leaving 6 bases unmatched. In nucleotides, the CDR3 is TGTGCCAGTAGTCTTGTTCTAGCGGCCTACAATGAGCAGTTCTTC. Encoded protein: CASSLVLAAYNEQFF.

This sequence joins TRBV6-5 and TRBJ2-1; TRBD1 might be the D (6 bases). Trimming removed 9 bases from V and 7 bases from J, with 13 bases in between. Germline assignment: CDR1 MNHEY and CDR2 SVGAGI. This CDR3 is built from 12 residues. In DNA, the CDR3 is TGTGCCAGTGACAGGTCTAGAAATGAGCAGTTCTTC. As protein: CASDRSRNEQFF.

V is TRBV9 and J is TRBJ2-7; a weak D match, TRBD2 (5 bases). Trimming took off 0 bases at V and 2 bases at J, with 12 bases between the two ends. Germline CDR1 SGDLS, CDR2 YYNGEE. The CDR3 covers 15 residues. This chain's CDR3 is CASSVAGYSTYEQYF. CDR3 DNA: TGTGCCAGCAGCGTAGCGGGATACTCAACCTACGAGCAGTACTTC.

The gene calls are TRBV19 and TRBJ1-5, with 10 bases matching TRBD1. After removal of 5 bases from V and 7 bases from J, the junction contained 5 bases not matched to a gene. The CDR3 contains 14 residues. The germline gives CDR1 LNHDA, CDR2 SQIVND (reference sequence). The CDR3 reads CASSAPGQGQPQHF. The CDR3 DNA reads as TGTGCCAGTAGTGCCCCGGGACAGGGGCAGCCCCAGCATTTT.

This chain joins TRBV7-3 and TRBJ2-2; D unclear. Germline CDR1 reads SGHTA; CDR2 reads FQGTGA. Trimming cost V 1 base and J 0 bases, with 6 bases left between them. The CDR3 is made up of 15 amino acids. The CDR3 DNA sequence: TGTGCCAGCAGCTTAAACTTTGCGAACACCGGGGAGCTGTTTTTT. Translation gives CASSLNFANTGELFF.

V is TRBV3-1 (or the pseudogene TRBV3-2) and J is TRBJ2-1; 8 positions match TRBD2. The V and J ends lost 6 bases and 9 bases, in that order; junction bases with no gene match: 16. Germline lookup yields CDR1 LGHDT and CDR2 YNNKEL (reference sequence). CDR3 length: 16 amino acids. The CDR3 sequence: CASSGTGTREVGEQFF. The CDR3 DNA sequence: TGTGCCAGCAGTGGTACCGGGACTAGGGAGGTCGGTGAGCAGTTCTTC.

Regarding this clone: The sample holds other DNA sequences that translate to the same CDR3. Written as DNA, the CDR3 is TGCGCCAGCAGCTCTAGCGGCTACGAGCAGTACTTC. Translated: CASSSSGYEQYF. This chain connects TRBV5-1 to TRBJ2-7, with 7 bases identical to TRBD2. V lost 3 bases, J lost 3 bases, and 0 bases stayed unmatched. The CDR3 extends over 12 amino acids. Germline assignment: CDR1 SGHRS and CDR2 YFSETQ. The full variable domain, rest sourced from reference TRBV5-1 and TRBJ2-7, is KAGVTQTPRYLIKTRGQQVTLSCSPISGHRSVSWYQQTPGQGLQFLFEYFSETQRNKGNFPGRFSGRQFSNSRSEMNVSTLELGDSALYLCASSSSGYEQYFGPGTRLTVT.

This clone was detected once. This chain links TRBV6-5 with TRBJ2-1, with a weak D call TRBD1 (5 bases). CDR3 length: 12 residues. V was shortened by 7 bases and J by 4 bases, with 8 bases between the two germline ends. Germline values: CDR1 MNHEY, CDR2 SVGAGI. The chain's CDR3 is CASKKGYNEQFF. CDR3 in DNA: TGTGCCAGCAAGAAGGGGTACAATGAGCAGTTCTTC.

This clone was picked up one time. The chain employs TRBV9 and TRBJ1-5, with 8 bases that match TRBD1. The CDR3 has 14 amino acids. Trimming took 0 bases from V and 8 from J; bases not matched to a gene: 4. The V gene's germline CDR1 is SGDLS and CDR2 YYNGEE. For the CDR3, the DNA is TGTGCCAGCAGCGTAGACCAGGGGGCCGAGCCCCAGCATTTT. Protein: CASSVDQGAEPQHF. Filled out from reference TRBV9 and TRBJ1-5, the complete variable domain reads DSGVTQTPKHLITATGQRVTLRCSPRSGDLSVYWYQQSLDQGLQFLIQYYNGEERAKGNILERFSAQQFPDLHSELNLSSLELGDSALYFCASSVDQGAEPQHFGDGTRLSIL.

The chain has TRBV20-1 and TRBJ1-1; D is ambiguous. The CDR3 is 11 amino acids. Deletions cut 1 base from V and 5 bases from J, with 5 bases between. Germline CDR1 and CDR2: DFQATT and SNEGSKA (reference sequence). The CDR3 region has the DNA TGCAGTGCTAGAGTGAGTACTGAAGCTTTCTTT. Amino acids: CSARVSTEAFF.

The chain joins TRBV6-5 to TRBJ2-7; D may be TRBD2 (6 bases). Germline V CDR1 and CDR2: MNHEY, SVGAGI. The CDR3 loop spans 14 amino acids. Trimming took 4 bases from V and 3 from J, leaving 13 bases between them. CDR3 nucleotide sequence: TGTGCCAGCAGTTTGCGGGGTACCCTCTACGAGCAGTACTTC. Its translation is CASSLRGTLYEQYF.

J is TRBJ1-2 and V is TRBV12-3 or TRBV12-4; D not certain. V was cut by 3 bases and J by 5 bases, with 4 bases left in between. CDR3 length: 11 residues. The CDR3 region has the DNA TGTGCCAGCAGTTTTACTTATGGCTACACCTTC. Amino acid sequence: CASSFTYGYTF.

CDR3 amino acids: CASSLGTGVNYGYTF. CDR3 bases: TGTGCCAGCAGTTTAGGGACAGGGGTAAACTATGGCTACACCTTC. This chain uses TRBV28 with TRBJ1-2, with TRBD1 matching 10 bases. V trimming: 2 bases; J trimming: 2 bases; junction bases outside the gene matches: 2. The CDR3 consists of 15 residues. Per the germline V gene, CDR1 is MDHEN and CDR2 is SYDVKM.